This T cell receptor (beta chain) comes out of a study of cytomegalovirus exposure and HLA in healthy donors. V shed 5 bases and J 7 bases; nucleotides not matched to a gene: 6. This CDR3 region has 13 residues. Germline-derived CDR1 and CDR2 are SGHAT and FQNNGV. 13 Jbeta primers and 60 Vbeta primers were used for the PCR. The repertoire was sequenced with immunoSEQ multiplex PCR; TCRdb's copy has only in-frame clones and lacks some. Here the sample table reports 150,000 or so clones. This receptor was obtained from a woman aged 45-60 years in good health and CMV-seronegative. The sequenced sample consisted of PBMCs. V usage is TRBV11-2 and J usage is TRBJ1-2; 8 bases match TRBD1. The CDR3 nucleotides read TGTGCCAGCAGCAGGACAGGGTTGGGTGGCTACACCTTC. Its translation: CASSRTGLGGYTF. Variable domain in full (rest from reference TRBV11-2 and TRBJ1-2): EAGVAQSPRYKIIEKRQSVAFWCNPISGHATLYWYQQILGQGPKLLIQFQNNGVVDDSQLPKDRFSAERLKGVDSTLKIQPAKLEDSAVYLCASSRTGLGGYTFGSGTRLTVV.